One sample yielded the 4 T cell receptor beta chains listed below, sequenced in a study of identical twins. TCRdb re-derived calls from the 5' RACE reads in MiXCR, one entry per CDR3 protein. The sample lists 1.5 million to 2 million distinct CDR3 sequences, around 29% occurring once. The specimen sequenced was cord blood. These receptors came from a newborn girl in good health.

This clonotype has only a few counts. The chain joins TRBV7-2 to TRBJ2-7, with 9 nucleotides matching TRBD2. The CDR3 length is 16 residues. The junction had 6 bases not matched to a gene; V was cut back by 1 base and J by 2 bases. In germline, CDR1 is SGHTA, CDR2 FQGNSA. CDR3 residues: CASSLEGQRGAYEQYF. The CDR3 DNA follows: TGTGCCAGCAGCTTAGAAGGACAGCGGGGGGCCTACGAGCAGTACTTC.

This chain connects TRBV20-1 to TRBJ2-1; either TRBD1 or TRBD2 may supply D (5 bases each). Germline V gene data show CDR1 as DFQATT and CDR2 as SNEGSKA (reference sequence). CDR3 length equals 15 residues. Trimming shortened V by 6 bases and J by 0 bases, and 15 bases separated the two germline ends. The CDR3 DNA is TGCAGTGCCGCCCGAGGGGCCCGCTCCTACAATGAGCAGTTCTTC. Its translation: CSAARGARSYNEQFF.

This chain links TRBV6-1 with TRBJ2-3; the match to TRBD2 covers 12 bases. V gave up 6 bases and J gave up 5 bases; unmatched junction bases: 9. CDR1 and CDR2 from the germline V gene are MNHNS and SASEGT. This CDR3 is built from 16 residues. CDR3 protein: CASSPRTSGVLDTQYF. Written as DNA, the CDR3 is TGTGCCAGCAGCCCTAGGACTAGCGGGGTTTTAGATACGCAGTATTTT.

Details on this clonotype: Just one base apart from a much larger clone, this may be a read error. This chain joins TRBV20-1 and TRBJ2-7, with D maybe TRBD1 (5 bases). Trimming cost V 4 bases and J 0 bases, with 10 bases left between them. The CDR3 sequence is 13 residues long. In germline, CDR1 is DFQATT, CDR2 SNEGSKA (reference sequence). The CDR3 coding sequence is TGCAGTGCTACCTGCGACAGCTCCTACGAGCAGTACTTC. It encodes CSATCDSSYEQYF.